This T cell receptor (beta chain) was recovered during a study of T cells in localized non-small cell lung cancer. The protocol was immunoSEQ multiplex PCR, while the TCRdb copy is restricted to in-frame clones and leaves out a portion. The top ten clones hold 20% to 25% of a sample with 23,000 or so clones, around 90% of them seen once. This sequence was found in a man aged 40-75 years with stage I squamous cell lung carcinoma. The sample here was peripheral blood, taken before any cancer treatment.

CDR3 sequence: CASSTTGDFSTGETKNIQYF. The DNA of the CDR3 is TGTGCCAGCAGCACCACCGGAGATTTCTCGACAGGGGAGACGAAAAACATTCAGTACTTC. The gene calls are TRBV21-1 and TRBJ2-4; the table names TRBD1, a call not compared with the DNA. TRBV21-1 is flagged as a pseudogene. The CDR3 contains 20 residues.